The 18 T cell receptor beta chains below all came from one sample that was sequenced in a study of regulatory T cells in long-lasting Graves disease. Sequencing libraries for TCR beta were prepared with iRepertoire HTBI primers and Arm-PCR of CDR3 regions. Via MiXCR, TCRdb re-called the multiplex PCR reads, giving one row per CDR3 protein. The sample gives under 500,000 distinct CDR3 sequences, less than 25% of which show up once; less than 25% is in the top ten. Time point given: persistent/refractory GD, antithyroid drugs over 5 years with positive TRAb. Making the TCR library involved RNA that had been extracted from PBMCs. The starting material was peripheral blood mononuclear cells (PBMCs), obtained when the disease was refractory, from a patient treated with antithyroid drugs. These receptors originate from a female donor with Graves disease.

Ten or more counts support this clonotype. The chain uses TRBV7-3 and TRBJ2-4; D not resolved. In germline, CDR1 is SGHTA, CDR2 FQGTGA. This CDR3 comprises 16 residues. The V and J ends lost 1 base and 0 bases respectively, with 10 bases between them. The CDR3 region is CASSLRPELAKNIQYF. The CDR3 DNA sequence: TGTGCCAGCAGCTTAAGACCCGAACTAGCCAAAAACATTCAGTACTTC.

This chain joins TRBV5-1 and TRBJ2-5, with unresolved D. Germline CDR1 SGHRS, CDR2 YFSETQ. The CDR3 has 13 residues. V lost 2 bases to trimming and J lost 3 bases, with 8 bases between them. CDR3 sequence reads: CASSFKSEETQYF. For the CDR3, the DNA is TGCGCCAGCAGCTTTAAAAGTGAAGAGACCCAGTACTTC.

A few counts support this clonotype. In nucleotides, the CDR3 is TGCGCCAGCGGCCAGGGACTAGTCGATGAGCAGTTCTTC. Amino acids: CASGQGLVDEQFF. The V gene is TRBV5-1, the J gene TRBJ2-1, with TRBD2 matching 8 bases. Germline-derived CDR1 and CDR2 are SGHRS and YFSETQ. The CDR3 extends over 13 amino acids. Trimming cost V 7 bases and J 8 bases; bases outside gene matches: 8.

In regard to this clonotype: The junction departs from the called germline gene at one end, perhaps through a read error. The chain recombines TRBV5-1 with TRBJ1-2, with D hard to call. The CDR3 sequence is 13 residues long. Per the germline V gene, CDR1 is SGHRS and CDR2 is YFSETQ. The CDR3 here is CASSSDDTYGYTF. Written as DNA, the CDR3 is TGTGCCAGCAGCTCAGATGACACTTATGGCTACACCTTC.

As regards this clonotype: The CDR3 carries no conserved terminal phenylalanine or tryptophan, so it likely arises from a read error. V is TRBV30 and J is TRBJ1-5; D is unclear. Trimming removed 3 bases from V and 6 bases from J, with 15 bases in between. The CDR3 totals 14 residues. Per germline, CDR1 GTSNPN and CDR2 SVGIG (reference sequence). In DNA form, the CDR3 reads TGTGCCTGGAGCCTATCGGGTTCGGGTCAGCCCCAGCATCTT. Translated, it gives CAWSLSGSGQPQHL.

This chain links TRBV10-2 with TRBJ1-2; D gene ambiguous. Trimming shortened V by 3 bases and J by 0 bases, and 17 bases separated the two germline ends. The CDR3 length is 17 residues. CDR1 and CDR2 from the germline V gene are WSHSY and SAAADI. The CDR3 sequence is CASSDFGETLANYGYTF. The CDR3 nucleotides are TGCGCCAGCAGTGATTTTGGGGAGACACTAGCTAACTATGGCTACACCTTC.

The sample holds a few counts of this clonotype. The chain couples TRBV28 to TRBJ2-7, with 7 bases identical to TRBD2. V dropped 3 bases and J dropped 1; count of bases not matched to a gene: 6. The CDR3 has 15 amino acids. Germline loops: CDR1 MDHEN, CDR2 SYDVKM. CDR3 protein: CASSFGDYLSYEQYF. The CDR3 DNA reads as TGTGCCAGCAGTTTCGGGGACTACTTATCCTACGAGCAGTACTTC.

This chain joins TRBV7-9 and TRBJ2-7; maybe TRBD2 (6 bases). CDR3 size: 16 residues. CDR1 is SEHNR and CDR2 is FQNEAQ in the germline V gene (reference sequence). V was trimmed by 4 bases and J by 3 bases, leaving 19 bases between them. CDR3 sequence: CASSSGGSRDLYEQYF. The CDR3 region has the DNA TGTGCCAGCAGCTCCGGAGGGTCCAGGGACCTCTACGAGCAGTACTTC.

The chain uses TRBV7-3 and TRBJ1-1, with D tentatively TRBD1 (5 bases). The CDR3 spans 13 residues. V gave up 4 bases and J gave up 5 bases, with 11 bases separating them. CDR1 SGHTA and CDR2 FQGTGA come from the germline V gene. The CDR3 loop reads CASSSIGGTEAFF. CDR3 in DNA: TGTGCCAGCAGCTCGATTGGGGGGACTGAAGCTTTCTTT.

The rearrangement links TRBV20-1 to TRBJ2-7, with TRBD1 as a possible D gene (6 bases). V was shortened by 5 bases and J by 1 base, with 18 bases between the two germline ends. The CDR3 has 15 residues. In germline, CDR1 is DFQATT, CDR2 SNEGSKA (reference sequence). The CDR3 here is CSALGRQGPSYEQYF. CDR3 bases: TGCAGTGCTCTGGGAAGGCAGGGGCCATCCTACGAGCAGTACTTC.

This clonotype has just a few counts. The V gene is TRBV7-9, the J gene TRBJ1-1, with no clear D. Trimming left V 5 bases short and J 11 bases short, with 12 bases between. The CDR3 loop spans 11 amino acids. CDR1 and CDR2 (germline): SEHNR, FQNEAQ (reference sequence). CDR3 residues: CASSLGPGAFF. The CDR3, as DNA: TGTGCCAGCAGCCTAGGCCCCGGGGCTTTCTTT.

In this sample, this clonotype turned up many times. V gene TRBV27 combines with J gene TRBJ2-7; maybe TRBD1 (5 bases). Trimming took 6 bases from V and 1 from J, leaving 10 bases between them. The CDR3 has 13 residues. Germline V gene sequence: CDR1 MNHEY, CDR2 SMNVEV (reference sequence). This chain's CDR3 is CASRTGPSYEQYF. The CDR3 DNA reads as TGTGCCAGCAGAACAGGTCCGTCCTACGAGCAGTACTTC.

This clonotype has ten or more counts. The chain has TRBV20-1 and TRBJ2-5, with D perhaps TRBD2 (6 bases). Trimming removed 8 bases at V and 2 bases at J, with 12 bases between. The germline gives CDR1 DFQATT, CDR2 SNEGSKA (reference sequence). The CDR3 sequence is 12 residues long. The CDR3 loop reads CSSAGTQETQYF. CDR3 bases: TGCAGTTCAGCCGGGACTCAAGAGACCCAGTACTTC.

The chain employs TRBV30 and TRBJ1-1; D uncertain. The CDR3 consists of 11 residues. V was pared by 1 base and J by 8 bases, with 8 bases between. The germline V gene encodes CDR1 GTSNPN and CDR2 SVGIG (reference sequence). CDR3 loop: CAWSGAVEAFF. DNA of the CDR3: TGTGCCTGGAGTGGGGCAGTCGAAGCTTTCTTT.

The V call is TRBV14, the J call TRBJ1-5, with D hard to call. The length of the CDR3 is 13 residues. Between the trimmed V and J ends, which lost 2 bases and 7 bases, there was a span of 9 bases. Germline CDR1 is SGHDN and CDR2 is FVKESK. The CDR3 coding sequence is TGTGCCAGCAGCCAAAATCTAGGGCAGCCCCAGCATTTT. Translated: CASSQNLGQPQHF. The variable domain in full, completed from reference TRBV14 and TRBJ1-5, reads EAGVTQFPSHSVIEKGQTVTLRCDPISGHDNLYWYRRVMGKEIKFLLHFVKESKQDESGMPNNRFLAERTGGTYSTLKVQPAELEDSGVYFCASSQNLGQPQHFGDGTRLSIL.

This clonotype was seen ten or more times. The chain is built from TRBV20-1 and TRBJ1-4, with D unresolved. Germline assignment: CDR1 DFQATT and CDR2 SNEGSKA (reference sequence). Trimming stripped 0 bases from V and 14 bases from J, with 19 bases between. The CDR3 contains 14 residues. The CDR3 DNA sequence: TGCAGTGCTAGAGATAGTAATAGAGGAGATAACCTGTTTTTT. Amino acid sequence: CSARDSNRGDNLFF.

In this sample, this clonotype turned up a few times. The rearrangement uses TRBV5-6 and TRBJ2-7, with 7 bases identical to TRBD2. This CDR3 spans 14 amino acids. V was clipped by 6 bases and J by 3 bases; unmatched bases: 9. Germline CDR1 SGHDT, CDR2 YYEEEE. In nucleotides, the CDR3 is TGTGCCAGCAACCCTCCGGGGGGAGGCTACGAGCAGTACTTC. This codes for CASNPPGGGYEQYF. The complete variable domain, with remaining parts taken from reference TRBV5-6 and TRBJ2-7, reads DAGVTQSPTHLIKTRGQQVTLRCSPKSGHDTVSWYQQALGQGPQFIFQYYEEEERQRGNFPDRFSGHQFPNYSSELNVNALLLGDSALYLCASNPPGGGYEQYFGPGTRLTVT.

The chain is built from TRBV24-1 and TRBJ2-3, with 7 positions matching TRBD2. The CDR3 runs 13 residues. Unmatched junction bases numbered 7, after V lost 4 bases and J lost 10 bases. Germline-derived CDR1 and CDR2 are KGHDR and SFDVKD. CDR3 protein: CATSEEGLDAQYF. The CDR3 DNA reads as TGTGCCACCAGTGAGGAAGGACTAGACGCGCAGTATTTT.